Sequencing of this TCR beta chain was carried out in a study of graft-versus-host responses after intestinal transplantation. Clones were read by immunoSEQ multiplex PCR, and TCRdb kept only the in-frame ones, dropping some. The sample carries over 80,000 clones, 92% recorded once. About this clone itself: As yet, its antigen is unknown.

This CDR3 is 14 amino acids long. Germline CDR1 and CDR2: LNHDA and SQIVND (reference sequence). V trimming: 2 bases; J trimming: 7 bases; junction bases outside the gene matches: 7. Here the sequenced sample was unstimulated CD8+ T cells sorted from spleen or lymph node cells, taken before transplant. The sequence was obtained from a human donor who was the organ donor for an intestinal transplant. This chain uses TRBV19 with TRBJ1-1, with 7 bases matching TRBD1. CDR3 sequence reads: CASSIWGQTLEAFF. The CDR3 DNA reads as TGTGCCAGTAGTATATGGGGACAGACGCTTGAAGCTTTCTTT.